This T cell receptor beta chain originates from a study of blood T cell repertoires in COVID-19. Study summary: Some COVID-19 samples were acute and others convalescent; all came from the United States, Italy and Spain.

As processed by the authors: Reference gene primer amplification yielded estimated nucleated cell counts. This table comes from immunoSEQ multiplex PCR, and its TCRdb copy is limited to in-frame clones, with some not included. That table gives V, J and clone size, and the DNA gave D and trimming. The sample has some 100,000 clones, 81% seen once. CDR3 size: 13 residues. Germline V gene data show CDR1 as MNHEY and CDR2 as SVGAGI. The V and J ends lost 5 bases and 5 bases respectively, with 12 bases between them. The clonotype was recovered from a man between 60 and 70 years old with acute or convalescent COVID-19. The chain uses TRBV6-5 and TRBJ1-1; D call uncertain. Sequenced input: peripheral blood. CDR3 region: CASSLPSETEAFF. The DNA of the CDR3 is TGTGCCAGCAGTCTACCGAGTGAGACTGAAGCTTTCTTT.